The source of this T cell receptor (beta chain) is a study of early T cells in non-severe SARS-CoV-2 infection. The wider study: Sequencing targeted bulk RNA from unsorted whole blood, leaving chains unpaired.

Study conclusions and caveats: VDJdb-based matching was biased toward anti-spike CD8 responses and missed private and CD4 specificities.

A remark on this clonotype: What it binds is unknown.

Trimming left V 0 bases short and J 7 bases short, with 12 bases between. The germline V gene has CDR1 LGHDT and CDR2 YNNKEL (reference sequence). CDR3 size: 14 residues. Researchers tagged individual cDNA molecules with unique molecular identifiers. TCRdb re-called the 5' RACE reads through MiXCR, storing one row per CDR3 protein. This table has about 44,000 distinct CDR3 sequences, around 6% appearing once. The source is an adult who was a healthcare worker with PCR-confirmed SARS-CoV-2 infection or an uninfected control (not recorded which). Specimen: whole blood. This chain joins TRBV3-1 and TRBJ1-2; TRBD1 is a possible D gene (6 bases). CDR3 in amino acids: CASSQENRVLGYTF. Written as DNA, the CDR3 is TGTGCCAGCAGCCAAGAGAACAGGGTTCTTGGCTACACCTTC.